This entry lists 32 T cell receptor beta chains sequenced from one sample in a study of T cell repertoires in cytomegalovirus infection. TCRdb passed the reads through MiXCR, listing each CDR3 protein once. The table has 250,000 to 300,000 distinct CDR3 sequences, roughly an eighth seen once. Sequenced input: PBMCs. These receptors were obtained from a human donor in good health (CMV status not recorded). Some clones in this sample may be carry-over from other donors' samples.

As DNA, the CDR3 is TGTGCCAGCTCACCAACTAGCGGGCCTAACAATGAGCAGTTCTTC. It translates to CASSPTSGPNNEQFF. This chain uses TRBV18 with TRBJ2-1; 9 bases align to TRBD2. Per germline, CDR1 KGHSH and CDR2 LQKENI. V lost 2 bases, J lost 5 bases, and 4 bases stayed unmatched. This CDR3 is 15 amino acids long.

V usage is TRBV18 and J usage is TRBJ1-1; D call uncertain. V dropped 5 bases and J dropped 0 bases, with 10 bases sitting between them. This CDR3 spans 14 amino acids. The V gene's germline CDR1 is KGHSH and CDR2 LQKENI. The CDR3 DNA reads as TGTGCCAGCTCAGCAATCCAGGTGAACACTGAAGCTTTCTTT. This gives the protein CASSAIQVNTEAFF.

This clonotype was seen many times. V gene TRBV7-2 combines with J gene TRBJ2-1, with TRBD2 identical over 7 bases. The germline gives CDR1 SGHTA, CDR2 FQGNSA. CDR3 length equals 17 residues. Germline trimming cut 4 bases from V and 8 bases from J; bases unmatched to any gene: 17. CDR3 DNA: TGTGCCAGCAGCTCCCCCTCGGGTAGCGGGTTACGCGATGAGCAGTTCTTC. Its protein is CASSSPSGSGLRDEQFF.

The V gene is TRBV25-1, the J gene TRBJ2-1, with 9 positions matching TRBD2. V lost 5 bases and J lost 9; bases outside the gene matches: 14. The CDR3 consists of 16 residues. Germline CDR1 is MGHDK and CDR2 is SYGVNS. As DNA, the CDR3 is TGTGCCAGCAGTAGCGGGACTAGCAGTGGTGTGGGTGAGCAGTTCTTC. Amino acids: CASSSGTSSGVGEQFF.

V and J are TRBV5-4 and TRBJ2-1, with a possible D match to TRBD2 (5 bases). Looked up from germline, CDR1 is SGHNT and CDR2 is YYREEE (reference sequence). The V end lost 5 bases, the J end lost 2 bases, and 11 bases lay between the germline ends. This CDR3 comprises 14 residues. The CDR3 region is CASRADGTYNEQFF. The CDR3, as DNA: TGTGCCAGCAGGGCGGACGGGACCTACAATGAGCAGTTCTTC.

The V call is TRBV12-3 or TRBV12-4, the J call TRBJ1-1; no clear D gene. The V end was cut by 6 bases, the J end by 7 bases, with 12 bases between. The CDR3 runs 12 residues. CDR3 nucleotide sequence: TGTGCCAGCAGCTACGTCGCCGGTGAAGCTTTCTTT. Its translation: CASSYVAGEAFF.

This chain uses TRBV7-9 with TRBJ1-3; unclear D gene. The germline V gene has CDR1 SEHNR and CDR2 FQNEAQ (reference sequence). The CDR3 covers 15 residues. Trimming stripped 5 bases from V and 0 bases from J, with 11 bases between. CDR3 nucleotides: TGTGCCAGCAGCCGAGCACAGAACTCTGGAAACACCATATATTTT. This translates into CASSRAQNSGNTIYF.

This clonotype was counted only a few times. This chain links TRBV7-6 with TRBJ2-7; the D is unclear. CDR3 length equals 13 residues. CDR1 and CDR2 from the germline V gene are SGHVS and FNYEAQ. V lost 0 bases, J lost 5 bases, and 8 bases lay in between. This CDR3 reads CASSLAQLHEQYF. The DNA of the CDR3 is TGTGCCAGCAGCTTAGCCCAGCTCCACGAGCAGTACTTC. The variable domain in full, completed from reference TRBV7-6 and TRBJ2-7, reads GAGVSQSPRYKVTKRGQDVALRCDPISGHVSLYWYRQALGQGPEFLTYFNYEAQQDKSGLPNDRFSAERPEGSISTLTIQRTEQRDSAMYRCASSLAQLHEQYFGPGTRLTVT.

This clonotype was seen ten or more times. Here the CDR3 reads CASSFGEDRAYEQYF. CDR3 sequence (DNA): TGTGCCAGCAGCTTTGGGGAGGACAGGGCCTACGAGCAGTACTTC. The J gene is TRBJ2-7, the V gene TRBV5-5, with TRBD1 identical over 8 bases. Germline lookup yields CDR1 SGHKS and CDR2 YYEKEE (reference sequence). Trimming took 2 bases from V and 2 from J; bases not matched to a gene: 6. The CDR3 runs to 15 residues.

This clonotype was recorded many times. The CDR3 sequence is CSVLEGQGWKGYGYTF. CDR3 nucleotides: TGCAGCGTTCTAGAGGGTCAGGGCTGGAAGGGCTATGGCTACACCTTC. The V and J genes are TRBV29-1 and TRBJ1-2; the D gene is possibly TRBD1 (5 bases). The CDR3 has 16 residues. Germline assignment: CDR1 SQVTM and CDR2 ANQGSEA. Deletions cut 5 bases from V and 4 bases from J, with 23 bases between.

This clonotype showed up just a few times. The V and J genes are TRBV6-2 or TRBV6-3 and TRBJ2-7; D perhaps matches TRBD2 (5 bases). Trimming removed 6 bases at V and 3 bases at J, with 9 bases between. Germline assignment: CDR1 MNHEY and CDR2 SVGEGT. This CDR3 region has 12 residues. The CDR3 DNA reads TGTGCCAGCAGACTAGGGAACTACGAGCAGTACTTC. Translated: CASRLGNYEQYF.

There are many counts of this clonotype. The chain has TRBV7-2 and TRBJ1-2, with D hard to call. The CDR3 is 16 amino acids. With 5 bases removed from V and 3 bases from J, the gap between germline ends came to 19 bases. Germline CDR1 is SGHTA and CDR2 is FQGNSA. The CDR3 loop is CASSPGLIQRDYGYTF. CDR3 nucleotide sequence: TGTGCCAGCAGCCCTGGACTAATTCAACGCGACTATGGCTACACCTTC.

The DNA of the CDR3 is TGTGCCAGCAGAGACCGGCGGGGGGGTGAGACCCAGTACTTC. This sequence encodes CASRDRRGGETQYF. The J gene is TRBJ2-5, the V gene TRBV2; 9 bases line up with TRBD2. This CDR3 comprises 14 residues. Germline V gene data show CDR1 as SNHLY and CDR2 as FYNNEI. The V segment lost 6 bases and the J segment 5 bases; nucleotides outside the gene matches: 7.

The chain employs TRBV20-1 and TRBJ2-3; D is undetermined. The germline gives CDR1 DFQATT, CDR2 SNEGSKA (reference sequence). This CDR3 is built from 17 residues. V was shortened by 0 bases and J by 2 bases, with 18 bases between the two germline ends. As DNA, the CDR3 is TGCAGTGCTAGAGATTCCGGTCTTAGGGATATCACAGATACGCAGTATTTT. It translates to CSARDSGLRDITDTQYF.

This clonotype has ten or more counts. The chain combines TRBV7-2 with TRBJ2-5; maybe TRBD2 (5 bases). CDR1 is SGHTA, CDR2 FQGNSA, per germline. The CDR3 covers 15 residues. V was shortened by 5 bases and J by 4 bases, with 17 bases between the two germline ends. The CDR3 region has the DNA TGTGCCAGCAGCCCGGATAGCGCTTGGGGAGAGACCCAGTACTTC. This codes for CASSPDSAWGETQYF. Using reference TRBV7-2 and TRBJ2-5 for the parts outside the CDR3, the full variable domain is GAGVSQSPSNKVTEKGKDVELRCDPISGHTALYWYRQSLGQGLEFLIYFQGNSAPDKSGLPSDRFSAERTGGSVSTLTIQRTQQEDSAVYLCASSPDSAWGETQYFGPGTRLLVL.

This chain links TRBV29-1 with TRBJ2-1; no clear D. Trimming shortened V by 5 bases and J by 0 bases, and 14 bases separated the two germline ends. CDR1 and CDR2 (germline): SQVTM, ANQGSEA. This CDR3 region has 15 residues. The CDR3 loop reads CSVFPSGPSYNEQFF. Written as DNA, the CDR3 is TGCAGCGTTTTTCCTTCCGGACCCTCCTACAATGAGCAGTTCTTC.

This clonotype was detected only a few times. The chain recombines TRBV20-1 with TRBJ2-1; 10 bases match TRBD2. The ends lost 0 bases at V and 3 bases at J; junction bases unmatched: 5. CDR1 and CDR2 from the germline V gene are DFQATT and SNEGSKA (reference sequence). The CDR3 is made up of 16 amino acids. The CDR3, as DNA: TGCAGTGCTAGAGATCATAGCGGGAGGCGCTACAATGAGCAGTTCTTC. It encodes CSARDHSGRRYNEQFF.

This clonotype was detected ten times or more. One end of the junction is discordant with germline, which a read error may explain. CDR3 coding DNA: TGTGCCAGCAGTTTAGGGTGGGGGGAATTTGACAATGAGCAGTTCTTC. It specifies CASSLGWGEFDNEQFF. V gene TRBV7-2 combines with J gene TRBJ2-1; perhaps TRBD2 as D (6 bases). The CDR3 runs to 16 residues. Germline V gene sequence: CDR1 SGHTA, CDR2 FQGNSA.

This rearrangement joins TRBV5-1 to TRBJ2-1; weak D call: TRBD2 (6 bases). Per germline, CDR1 SGHRS and CDR2 YFSETQ. The V end was cut by 0 bases, the J end by 8 bases, with 12 bases between. The CDR3 totals 14 residues. The CDR3 protein is CASSLAAGRYEQFF. Here the CDR3 DNA reads TGCGCCAGCAGCTTGGCGGCGGGGCGGTATGAGCAGTTCTTC.

The chain combines TRBV20-1 with TRBJ2-5, with 8 nucleotides matching TRBD2. CDR1 and CDR2 from the germline V gene are DFQATT and SNEGSKA (reference sequence). Germline trimming cut 6 bases from V and 4 bases from J; bases unmatched to any gene: 10. The CDR3 sequence is 14 residues long. CDR3 sequence: CSADPGLVGETQYF. CDR3 sequence (DNA): TGCAGTGCGGACCCGGGACTAGTAGGAGAGACCCAGTACTTC.

In its sample, this clonotype was seen many times. The chain recombines TRBV4-3 with TRBJ2-5; 7 nucleotides line up with TRBD2. The CDR3 spans 16 residues. Losses at the gene ends were 0 bases for V and 5 bases for J; bases not matched to a gene: 9. The germline V gene has CDR1 LGHNA and CDR2 YSLEER. The CDR3 region has the DNA TGCGCCAGCAGCCAAGATTCGCGGGAGTGGGGGGAGACCCAGTACTTC. This gives the protein CASSQDSREWGETQYF.

In this sample, this clonotype turned up many times. The rearrangement joins TRBV7-6 to TRBJ2-2; possibly TRBD2 for D (6 bases). Germline V gene sequence: CDR1 SGHVS, CDR2 FNYEAQ. V dropped 3 bases and J dropped 3 bases, with 11 bases sitting between them. CDR3 length: 15 residues. CDR3 in DNA: TGTGCCAGCAGCTTGTCTTGGAGGGACACCGGGGAGCTGTTTTTT. Amino acid sequence: CASSLSWRDTGELFF.

The V and J genes are TRBV20-1 and TRBJ2-1; 8 bases agree with TRBD2. The germline V gene encodes CDR1 DFQATT and CDR2 SNEGSKA (reference sequence). Trimming at V came to 3 bases and at J to 7 bases, leaving 8 bases not matched to a gene. The length of the CDR3 is 14 residues. CDR3: CSARSGPGGNEQFF. The CDR3 DNA reads as TGCAGTGCTAGGTCCGGACCGGGGGGGAATGAGCAGTTCTTC.

This chain uses TRBV2 with TRBJ1-5, with D unresolved. In germline, CDR1 is SNHLY, CDR2 FYNNEI. The CDR3 is 11 residues long. The germline V and J ends were trimmed by 4 bases and 5 bases, with 3 bases remaining between them. The CDR3 nucleotides are TGTGCCAGCAGTGTAGATCAGCCCCAGCATTTT. Translated, it gives CASSVDQPQHF.

The chain recombines TRBV25-1 with TRBJ2-2; no clear D gene. CDR1 is MGHDK and CDR2 is SYGVNS in the germline V gene. The germline V and J ends were trimmed by 2 bases and 3 bases, with 13 bases remaining between them. The CDR3 is 16 amino acids. The DNA of the CDR3 is TGTGCCAGCAGTGAAGGCCCCCGCGGTTACACCGGGGAGCTGTTTTTT. This translates into CASSEGPRGYTGELFF.

This clonotype was picked up many times. In DNA form, the CDR3 reads TGTGCCAGCAGTTCCAGCGGGACTTACAATGAGCAGTTCTTC. Translated: CASSSSGTYNEQFF. The genes are TRBV6-2 or TRBV6-3 and TRBJ2-1; 7 nucleotides line up with TRBD2. The CDR3 loop spans 14 amino acids. Trimming took 4 bases from V and 4 from J; bases not matched to a gene: 4. Germline assignment: CDR1 MNHEY and CDR2 SVGEGT.

The chain links TRBV5-1 to TRBJ1-4; D ambiguous. Per the germline V gene, CDR1 is SGHRS and CDR2 is YFSETQ. Trimming pared 0 bases from V and 0 bases from J, leaving 12 bases between. There are 17 residues in the CDR3. The CDR3 region is CASSLEPSVATNEKLFF. In DNA, the CDR3 is TGCGCCAGCAGCTTGGAGCCTTCAGTGGCAACTAATGAAAAACTGTTTTTT.

This clonotype occurred many times. The V call is TRBV28, the J call TRBJ1-6; 9 nucleotides match TRBD1. CDR1 is MDHEN and CDR2 is SYDVKM in the germline V gene. CDR3 size: 17 residues. V dropped 8 bases and J dropped 1; count of bases not matched to a gene: 9. CDR3: CASLDRGSVSYNSPLHF. CDR3 sequence (DNA): TGTGCCAGCCTGGACAGGGGTTCGGTTTCCTATAATTCACCCCTCCACTTT.

This clonotype was seen only a few times. The V call is TRBV7-3, the J call TRBJ1-5; D may be TRBD1 (6 bases). The germline gives CDR1 SGHTA, CDR2 FQGTGA. Trimming removed 5 bases at V and 4 bases at J, with 15 bases between. The CDR3 is 15 residues long. The CDR3 is CASSDPGTINQPQHF. In DNA form, the CDR3 reads TGTGCCAGCAGCGATCCAGGGACAATAAATCAGCCCCAGCATTTT.

CDR3 loop: CSWRENTEAFF. The CDR3 nucleotides read TGCAGCTGGAGAGAGAACACTGAAGCTTTCTTT. The rearrangement uses TRBV29-1 and TRBJ1-1, with no clear D. The germline CDR1 and CDR2 sequences are SQVTM and ANQGSEA. The CDR3 spans 11 residues. The V end lost 8 bases, the J end lost 1 base, and 8 bases lay between the germline ends.

This clonotype was seen more than once but under ten times. The J gene is TRBJ2-7, the V gene TRBV27; perhaps TRBD1 as D (6 bases). The CDR3 sequence is 13 residues long. Germline-derived CDR1 and CDR2 are MNHEY and SMNVEV (reference sequence). V was trimmed by 6 bases and J by 9 bases, leaving 18 bases between them. CDR3: CASSTWDTSTQYF. CDR3 bases: TGTGCCAGCAGCACCTGGGACACCTCTACGCAGTACTTC.

This chain uses TRBV29-1 with TRBJ2-3; TRBD2 is a possible D gene (6 bases). This CDR3 has 13 residues. From germline, CDR1 is SQVTM and CDR2 ANQGSEA. Trimming stripped 5 bases from V and 2 bases from J, with 11 bases between. The CDR3 DNA reads as TGCAGCGTTTGCGGGGCCCCCACAGATACGCAGTATTTT. This encodes CSVCGAPTDTQYF.